These 31 T cell receptor beta chains came from one sample sequenced in a study of cytotoxic CD8 clonotypes in ibrutinib-treated CLL. The table came from immunoSEQ multiplex PCR; TCRdb's copy has only in-frame clones and leaves some out. Of some 130,000 clones listed, 80% to 95% were seen once; the top ten hold about a tenth. This material consisted of PBMCs, taken after 12 months of ibrutinib treatment. These receptors came from a human donor with chronic lymphocytic leukemia.

The rearrangement joins TRBV5-1 to TRBJ1-5; no definite D call. Looked up from germline, CDR1 is SGHRS and CDR2 is YFSETQ. The V gene lost 1 base and the J gene lost 1 base, with 9 bases spanning the gap. The CDR3 totals 15 residues. The CDR3 nucleotides are TGCGCCAGCAGCTTGTTTCCGGGAAGCAATCAGCCCCAGCATTTT. Residues: CASSLFPGSNQPQHF.

This chain joins TRBV13 and TRBJ2-1; D ambiguous. CDR3 length equals 13 residues. Germline V gene lookup returns CDR1 PRHDT and CDR2 FYEKMQ (reference sequence). Trimming removed 5 bases at V and 0 bases at J, with 5 bases between. The CDR3 nucleotides are TGTGCCAGCAGCCCCAACTCCTACAATGAGCAGTTCTTC. Amino acid sequence: CASSPNSYNEQFF.

The V call is TRBV28, the J call TRBJ2-5; D not certain. V was trimmed by 9 bases and J by 7 bases, leaving 21 bases between them. The CDR3 is 14 residues long. The V gene's germline CDR1 is MDHEN and CDR2 SYDVKM. CDR3 amino acids: CASSEAPVPTTQYF. The CDR3 DNA reads TGTGCCAGTTCAGAAGCCCCTGTACCCACGACCCAGTACTTC.

This chain links TRBV6-1 with TRBJ2-7; D possibly corresponds to TRBD1 (6 bases). V was trimmed by 4 bases and J by 6 bases, leaving 10 bases between them. CDR3 length equals 12 residues. CDR1 and CDR2 (germline): MNHNS, SASEGT. In DNA, the CDR3 is TGTGCCAGCAGTGGAACACAGGGCGAGCAGTACTTC. It encodes CASSGTQGEQYF.

This sequence joins TRBV10-3 and TRBJ1-1; a weak D match, TRBD1 (5 bases). V was pared by 3 bases and J by 5 bases, with 16 bases between. The length of the CDR3 is 15 residues. Germline CDR1 is ENHRY and CDR2 is SYGVKD. CDR3 DNA: TGTGCCATCAGTGAATGGCCGGAGGAGGGGACTGAAGCTTTCTTT. Translating it yields CAISEWPEEGTEAFF.

The chain carries TRBV4-3 and TRBJ2-3; D gene ambiguous. Per germline, CDR1 LGHNA and CDR2 YSLEER. With 2 bases removed from V and 4 bases from J, the gap between germline ends came to 10 bases. The CDR3 has 14 residues. The CDR3 is CASSQSSFPDTQYF. The CDR3 coding sequence is TGCGCCAGCAGCCAATCTTCCTTTCCAGATACGCAGTATTTT.

The sample holds one count of this clone. The J gene is TRBJ1-4, the V gene TRBV19; D remains unclear. The V end lost 1 base, the J end lost 0 bases, and 12 bases lay between the germline ends. Germline V gene sequence: CDR1 LNHDA, CDR2 SQIVND (reference sequence). This CDR3 region has 17 residues. CDR3 nucleotides: TGTGCCAGTAGTATAGTTCCGCTAGTTGCAACTAATGAAAAACTGTTTTTT. Translated: CASSIVPLVATNEKLFF.

V and J are TRBV5-1 and TRBJ2-3; 14 nucleotides agree with TRBD2. From germline, CDR1 is SGHRS and CDR2 YFSETQ. J gave up 1 base and V 4 bases, and 11 bases lay outside the gene matches. The CDR3 length is 19 residues. The chain's CDR3 is CASSAPGLAGEWGTDTQYF. In nucleotides, the CDR3 is TGCGCCAGCAGCGCGCCGGGACTAGCGGGAGAATGGGGCACAGATACGCAGTATTTT. The full variable domain, its missing parts supplied by reference TRBV5-1 and TRBJ2-3, is KAGVTQTPRYLIKTRGQQVTLSCSPISGHRSVSWYQQTPGQGLQFLFEYFSETQRNKGNFPGRFSGRQFSNSRSEMNVSTLELGDSALYLCASSAPGLAGEWGTDTQYFGPGTRLTVL.

The J gene is TRBJ1-6, the V gene TRBV15, with D perhaps TRBD1 (5 bases). The CDR3 has 15 amino acids. CDR1 LNHNV and CDR2 YYDKDF come from the germline V gene (reference sequence). V lost 6 bases and J lost 11, with 20 bases in between. In nucleotides, the CDR3 is TGTGCCACCAGGGGGGAAGGGTCTCTGCAGGCACCCCTCCACTTT. It is translated as CATRGEGSLQAPLHF.

The genes are TRBV4-1 and TRBJ2-7; D is perhaps TRBD2 (5 bases). In germline, CDR1 is MGHRA, CDR2 YSYEKL. Trimming removed 0 bases from V and 0 bases from J, with 6 bases in between. The CDR3 extends over 14 amino acids. The CDR3 region is CASSQEGSSYEQYF. CDR3 DNA: TGCGCCAGCAGCCAAGAAGGGAGCTCCTACGAGCAGTACTTC.

This clone was found once. The CDR3 nucleotides are TGTGCCAGCAGTTTAGTGGGACAGTTGAACACTGAAGCTTTCTTT. Translated: CASSLVGQLNTEAFF. The chain recombines TRBV28 with TRBJ1-1; 7 bases fit TRBD1. The CDR3 runs 15 residues. The junction had 3 bases not matched to a gene; V was cut back by 2 bases and J by 0 bases. Germline loops: CDR1 MDHEN, CDR2 SYDVKM.

Here the CDR3 DNA reads TGTGCCAGTAGACAGAACCCGGGAAGCAATCAGCCCCAGCATTTT. Translating gives CASRQNPGSNQPQHF. V is TRBV19 and J is TRBJ1-5; D is unclear. The CDR3 extends over 15 amino acids. Germline CDR1 and CDR2: LNHDA and SQIVND (reference sequence). Trimming cost V 6 bases and J 1 base, with 13 bases left between them.

The CDR3 region has the DNA TGCGCCAGCAGTACACCTCGGGGCAATCAGCCCCAGCATTTT. It translates to CASSTPRGNQPQHF. The V call is TRBV10-1, the J call TRBJ1-5; D not resolved. The V end was cut by 5 bases, the J end by 2 bases, with 10 bases between. CDR1 WNHNN and CDR2 SYGVQD come from the germline V gene (reference sequence). This CDR3 contains 14 residues.

This sequence joins TRBV7-3 and TRBJ2-5, with TRBD2 as a possible D gene (6 bases). Trimming took off 5 bases at V and 5 bases at J, with 21 bases between the two ends. There are 16 residues in the CDR3. Germline loops: CDR1 SGHTA, CDR2 FQGTGA. CDR3 region: CASSPGTALSGETQYF. The CDR3 nucleotides are TGTGCCAGCAGCCCCGGGACTGCTCTCTCGGGGGAGACCCAGTACTTC.

This chain links TRBV7-3 with TRBJ2-1; a possible D gene is TRBD2 (7 bases). The CDR3 is made up of 16 amino acids. V lost 9 bases and J 1 base, leaving 19 bases between the germline ends. Germline V gives CDR1 SGHTA, CDR2 FQGTGA. CDR3 nucleotides: TGTGCCAGTTCTACAGGGACTACCGAATCCTACAATGAGCAGTTCTTC. Translating it yields CASSTGTTESYNEQFF.

This clone has only one observation. The CDR3: CASSIRTGYSYEQYF. The CDR3, as DNA: TGTGCCAGTAGTATTCGGACAGGGTACTCGTACGAGCAGTACTTC. The chain uses TRBV19 and TRBJ2-7, with 8 bases fitting TRBD1. Per the germline V gene, CDR1 is LNHDA and CDR2 is SQIVND (reference sequence). This CDR3 contains 15 residues. V shed 3 bases, J shed 4 bases, and the junction held 8 bases outside the gene matches.

The chain uses TRBV11-2 and TRBJ1-1, with TRBD1 matching over 8 bases. CDR1 is SGHAT and CDR2 is FQNNGV in the germline V gene. V was pared by 5 bases and J by 1 base, with 6 bases of the junction left unmatched. This CDR3 has 15 residues. The DNA of the CDR3 is TGTGCCAGCAGCGAACAGGGGGGGAAGAACACTGAAGCTTTCTTT. As protein: CASSEQGGKNTEAFF.

The chain employs TRBV9 and TRBJ2-1; D may correspond to TRBD1 or TRBD2 (5 bases each). The CDR3 contains 16 residues. V lost 0 bases, J lost 4 bases, and 14 bases lay in between. CDR1 is SGDLS, CDR2 YYNGEE, per germline. The DNA for the CDR3 is TGTGCCAGCAGCGTAGAGTGGGACGGGCAATACAATGAGCAGTTCTTC. Amino acids: CASSVEWDGQYNEQFF.

Points on this clone: One junction end disagrees with the germline gene, perhaps due to a read error. This chain uses TRBV7-7 with TRBJ2-7, with D possibly TRBD1 on 6 matching bases. Germline-derived CDR1 and CDR2 are SSHAT and FNYEAQ (reference sequence). This CDR3 has 15 amino acids. In DNA, the CDR3 is TGTGCTAGCAGCTTAGAAGCTACAGGGTCCTACGAGCAGTACTTC. Protein: CASSLEATGSYEQYF.

The chain employs TRBV20-1 and TRBJ2-5, with D unclear. Germline lookup yields CDR1 DFQATT and CDR2 SNEGSKA (reference sequence). The CDR3 has 11 amino acids. The V and J ends lost 2 bases and 2 bases respectively, with 3 bases between them. The CDR3 bases are TGCAGTGCTAGACTTCAAGAGACCCAGTACTTC. The encoded protein is CSARLQETQYF.

J is TRBJ2-5 and V is TRBV28; 10 positions match TRBD2. CDR1 and CDR2 from the germline V gene are MDHEN and SYDVKM. The CDR3 spans 17 residues. V lost 6 bases, J lost 4 bases, and 14 bases stayed unmatched. CDR3 sequence reads: CASSLGASGRGIETQYF. The CDR3 DNA reads TGTGCCAGCAGCCTTGGGGCTAGCGGGAGAGGGATAGAGACCCAGTACTTC.

A single count supports this clone. The V call is TRBV19, the J call TRBJ1-5, with 7 nucleotides matching TRBD1. This CDR3 contains 14 residues. With 5 bases clipped from V and 5 bases from J, the junction kept 6 bases outside the gene matches. Per germline, CDR1 LNHDA and CDR2 SQIVND (reference sequence). The CDR3 here is CASSGTANYQPQHF. CDR3 DNA: TGTGCCAGTAGTGGGACAGCTAATTATCAGCCCCAGCATTTT.

The CDR3 is CASSSTDGETQYF. The CDR3 DNA sequence: TGTGCCAGCTCATCGACGGATGGGGAGACCCAGTACTTC. The genes are TRBV18 and TRBJ2-5; D gene ambiguous. In germline, CDR1 is KGHSH, CDR2 LQKENI. V was pared by 5 bases and J by 5 bases, with 12 bases between. This CDR3 has 13 residues.

The table lists this clone with a count of one. This chain connects TRBV9 to TRBJ1-5, with a tentative D call TRBD1 (5 bases). The CDR3 runs 14 residues. V was clipped by 3 bases and J by 4 bases, with 11 bases between them. Germline V lookup: CDR1 SGDLS, CDR2 YYNGEE. The chain's CDR3 is CASSEGPENQPQHF. DNA for the CDR3: TGTGCCAGCAGCGAGGGACCGGAGAATCAGCCCCAGCATTTT.

This chain joins TRBV4-2 and TRBJ2-7, with TRBD2 identical over 9 bases. Germline V lookup: CDR1 LGHNA, CDR2 YNFKEQ. CDR3 length: 16 amino acids. V shed 4 bases, J shed 2 bases, and the junction held 9 bases outside the gene matches. CDR3 region: CASSPEEGLAPYEQYF. CDR3 nucleotide sequence: TGTGCCAGCAGCCCTGAAGAGGGACTAGCTCCCTACGAGCAGTACTTC.

This clone came up once. The chain combines TRBV15 with TRBJ1-5; D uncertain. The CDR3 has 14 amino acids. Trimming removed 5 bases at V and 10 bases at J, with 18 bases between. Looked up from germline, CDR1 is LNHNV and CDR2 is YYDKDF (reference sequence). DNA for the CDR3: TGTGCCACCAGCGACCGGCCAGGCCCCGGACCCCAGCATTTT. Translating it yields CATSDRPGPGPQHF.

This clone occurred once. Germline is not matched at one junction end, which may reflect a read error. The CDR3 nucleotides read TGTGCTAGCAGCCCAGACCTGGGAGCTAATGAAAAACTGTTTTTT. Its translation: CASSPDLGANEKLFF. The chain recombines TRBV7-7 with TRBJ1-4; no firm D call. Germline CDR1 and CDR2: SSHAT and FNYEAQ (reference sequence). The CDR3 runs 15 residues.

The chain carries TRBV10-2 and TRBJ2-2; the D gene is possibly TRBD2 (6 bases). The CDR3 spans 12 residues. Trimming removed 5 bases at V and 6 bases at J, with 7 bases between. The germline CDR1 and CDR2 sequences are WSHSY and SAAADI. CDR3 protein: CASSPGAGELFF. CDR3 nucleotides: TGCGCCAGCAGTCCGGGGGCCGGGGAGCTGTTTTTT.

The chain has TRBV28 and TRBJ2-5; 14 nucleotides line up with TRBD2. V lost 3 bases and J lost 4; bases outside the gene matches: 4. The CDR3 has 16 amino acids. Germline V gene data show CDR1 as MDHEN and CDR2 as SYDVKM. The CDR3 DNA reads as TGTGCCAGCAGTTTGGGACTAGCGGGAGCATTAGAGACCCAGTACTTC. The encoded protein is CASSLGLAGALETQYF.

The chain combines TRBV7-6 with TRBJ2-5, with D tentatively TRBD1 or TRBD2 (5 bases each). Trimming cost V 0 bases and J 2 bases, with 7 bases left between them. Germline CDR1 is SGHVS and CDR2 is FNYEAQ. The CDR3 sequence is 14 residues long. The CDR3 reads CASSLAGPQETQYF. The CDR3 DNA follows: TGTGCCAGCAGCTTAGCGGGACCACAAGAGACCCAGTACTTC. The complete variable domain, with remaining parts taken from reference TRBV7-6 and TRBJ2-5, reads GAGVSQSPRYKVTKRGQDVALRCDPISGHVSLYWYRQALGQGPEFLTYFNYEAQQDKSGLPNDRFSAERPEGSISTLTIQRTEQRDSAMYRCASSLAGPQETQYFGPGTRLLVL.

This chain links TRBV9 with TRBJ2-3; D not certain. This CDR3 is 11 amino acids long. Germline V CDR1 and CDR2: SGDLS, YYNGEE. Trimming shortened V by 4 bases and J by 3 bases, and 3 bases separated the two germline ends. The CDR3 DNA reads TGTGCCAGCAGCCAAACAGATACGCAGTATTTT. It codes for CASSQTDTQYF.